Below, 21 T cell receptor beta chains from the same sample are listed, as sequenced in a study of a mutant IDH1 vaccine in newly diagnosed glioma. Regarding time point: baseline, week 1 (first vaccination visit). Treatment of the sample: pre-vaccination baseline after standard-of-care therapy. Libraries were prepared by immunoSEQ multiplex PCR; TCRdb keeps only in-frame clonotypes and omits some of them. The sample includes 45,000 to 60,000 clones, about 80% of them seen just once. The sequences come from PBMCs, collected from a glioma patient treated with radiotherapy, temozolomide or both. The receptor set was obtained from a woman aged 40 to 49 with glioma.

The chain has TRBV4-1 and TRBJ1-1, with 9 nucleotides matching TRBD1. Trimming at V came to 2 bases and at J to 3 bases, leaving 7 bases not matched to a gene. The germline V gene has CDR1 MGHRA and CDR2 YSYEKL. The CDR3 sequence is 16 residues long. The CDR3 loop is CASSQQKQGADTEAFF. As DNA, the CDR3 is TGCGCCAGCAGCCAACAAAAACAGGGGGCCGACACTGAAGCTTTCTTT.

The chain combines TRBV29-1 with TRBJ1-1; D is unresolved. V lost 4 bases and J 2 bases, leaving 8 bases between the germline ends. Looked up from germline, CDR1 is SQVTM and CDR2 is ANQGSEA. The CDR3 extends over 12 amino acids. The CDR3 bases are TGCAGCGTTGGACCGGCTAACACTGAAGCTTTCTTT. Translated: CSVGPANTEAFF.

The chain carries TRBV6-5 and TRBJ2-2, with TRBD2 matching 7 bases. Per the germline V gene, CDR1 is MNHEY and CDR2 is SVGAGI. The CDR3 spans 14 residues. V lost 6 bases to trimming and J lost 1 base; unmatched junction nucleotides: 2. The CDR3 DNA reads TGTGCCAGCAGCTTAGCGGGGAACACCGGGGAGCTGTTTTTT. It encodes CASSLAGNTGELFF.

The rearrangement joins TRBV10-3 to TRBJ1-6; maybe TRBD1 (6 bases). V lost 6 bases to trimming and J lost 7 bases, with 13 bases between them. Germline-derived CDR1 and CDR2 are ENHRY and SYGVKD. This CDR3 spans 14 amino acids. CDR3 DNA: TGTGCCATCAGAGCACAGGGAAAGAATTCACCCCTCCACTTT. Residues: CAIRAQGKNSPLHF.

The chain uses TRBV7-9 and TRBJ2-1; no reliable D call. V lost 6 bases and J 6 bases, leaving 15 bases between the germline ends. Germline lookup yields CDR1 SEHNR and CDR2 FQNEAQ (reference sequence). The CDR3 extends over 14 amino acids. Here the CDR3 DNA reads TGTGCCAGCAGTCCTGGGTGGGTCGGCAATGAGCAGTTCTTC. Protein product: CASSPGWVGNEQFF.

In nucleotides, the CDR3 is TGTGCCTGGGGGGGACAGGGCAATCAGCCCCAGCATTTT. This encodes CAWGGQGNQPQHF. This chain links TRBV30 with TRBJ1-5; TRBD1 matches at 8 bases. The CDR3 runs to 13 residues. The V gene's germline CDR1 is GTSNPN and CDR2 SVGIG (reference sequence). V was pared by 5 bases and J by 2 bases, with 2 bases of the junction left unmatched.

The chain couples TRBV27 to TRBJ2-7; either TRBD1 or TRBD2 may fit D (6 bases each). Trimming took 8 bases from V and 4 from J, leaving 21 bases between them. The CDR3 length is 15 residues. CDR1 and CDR2 from the germline V gene are MNHEY and SMNVEV (reference sequence). The CDR3 DNA is TGTGCCAGCCTCCCCTGGGATGAGGGGGGATACGAGCAGTACTTC. Translation: CASLPWDEGGYEQYF.

This chain uses TRBV6-1 with TRBJ2-7; 8 nucleotides align to TRBD1. The ends lost 2 bases at V and 3 bases at J; junction bases unmatched: 12. The length of the CDR3 is 17 residues. Germline assignment: CDR1 MNHNS and CDR2 SASEGT. CDR3 sequence reads: CASSEPRGQGKVYEQYF. DNA of the CDR3: TGTGCCAGCAGTGAACCCAGGGGGCAGGGTAAAGTCTACGAGCAGTACTTC.

This clone showed up just a few times. The genes are TRBV6-1 and TRBJ1-2, with a possible D match to TRBD1 (5 bases). The CDR3 runs to 14 residues. Germline lookup yields CDR1 MNHNS and CDR2 SASEGT. Deletions cut 6 bases from V and 0 bases from J, with 11 bases between. The CDR3: CASRTGAPNYGYTF. For the CDR3, the DNA is TGTGCCAGCAGAACTGGGGCGCCTAACTATGGCTACACCTTC.

V is TRBV6-1 and J is TRBJ2-3; D is undetermined. The CDR3 extends over 12 amino acids. Germline lookup yields CDR1 MNHNS and CDR2 SASEGT. V gave up 4 bases and J gave up 8 bases, with 10 bases separating them. CDR3 in amino acids: CASSVALGTQYF. CDR3 nucleotides: TGTGCCAGCAGTGTAGCCCTAGGTACGCAGTATTTT.

This chain connects TRBV10-2 to TRBJ1-1; the match to TRBD1 covers 9 bases. V was pared by 4 bases and J by 5 bases, with 5 bases of the junction left unmatched. The CDR3 has 14 residues. CDR1 is WSHSY, CDR2 SAAADI, per germline. CDR3 region: CASSVGTGLTEAFF. The CDR3 DNA follows: TGCGCCAGCAGTGTCGGGACAGGGTTAACTGAAGCTTTCTTT.

This clone was observed once. The chain is built from TRBV19 and TRBJ1-6, with D possibly TRBD1 on 6 matching bases. Germline lookup yields CDR1 LNHDA and CDR2 SQIVND (reference sequence). This CDR3 has 16 amino acids. The ends were cut back, 5 bases at V and 6 bases at J, with 17 bases in the middle. The CDR3 sequence is CASSPSIRGANSPLHF. As DNA, the CDR3 is TGTGCCAGTAGTCCCAGTATCAGGGGAGCTAATTCACCCCTCCACTTT.

This clone was counted only a few times. V is TRBV5-4 and J is TRBJ2-6, with D perhaps matching TRBD2 (7 bases). Germline CDR1 is SGHNT and CDR2 is YYREEE (reference sequence). Trimming removed 2 bases at V and 0 bases at J, with 12 bases between. CDR3 size: 17 residues. The chain's CDR3 is CASSFGGRSSGANVLTF. The DNA of the CDR3 is TGTGCCAGCAGCTTCGGGGGGCGGAGCTCTGGGGCCAACGTCCTGACTTTC.

This rearrangement joins TRBV6-1 to TRBJ2-3; 9 bases are shared with TRBD2. There are 15 residues in the CDR3. Germline CDR1 MNHNS, CDR2 SASEGT. V trimming: 4 bases; J trimming: 6 bases; junction bases outside the gene matches: 8. CDR3 residues: CASSALAGDEDTQYF. The CDR3 DNA reads as TGTGCCAGCAGTGCCTTAGCGGGGGATGAGGATACGCAGTATTTT.

This chain uses TRBV4-2 with TRBJ1-1; 8 bases match TRBD1. Germline CDR1 is LGHNA and CDR2 is YNFKEQ. This CDR3 region has 15 residues. J lost 6 bases, V lost 0 bases, and 6 bases had no gene match. The CDR3 here is CASSQDLQGAAEAFF. In DNA, the CDR3 is TGTGCCAGCAGCCAAGATCTTCAGGGGGCCGCTGAAGCTTTCTTT.

V and J are TRBV10-2 and TRBJ1-5, with D perhaps matching TRBD1 (6 bases). The CDR3 is 15 residues long. CDR1 is WSHSY, CDR2 SAAADI, per germline. Trimming removed 6 bases from V and 8 bases from J, with 20 bases in between. The CDR3 DNA follows: TGCGCCAGCAGAAAGGGGGATCGGGATGTTGAGCCCCAGCATTTT. It encodes CASRKGDRDVEPQHF.

V gene TRBV2 combines with J gene TRBJ1-1; TRBD1 aligns across 12 bases. Losses at the gene ends were 8 bases for V and 5 bases for J; bases not matched to a gene: 6. The CDR3 spans 14 residues. The V gene's germline CDR1 is SNHLY and CDR2 FYNNEI. The CDR3 here is CASEGQGAVTEAFF. The CDR3 nucleotides read TGTGCCAGCGAGGGACAGGGGGCGGTAACTGAAGCTTTCTTT.

V is TRBV2 and J is TRBJ2-3; 7 bases are a match to TRBD1. CDR3 length: 14 amino acids. Unmatched junction bases numbered 11, after V lost 10 bases and J lost 4 bases. Germline V gene sequence: CDR1 SNHLY, CDR2 FYNNEI. CDR3 amino acids: CATSEQGSADTQYF. The CDR3 DNA sequence: TGTGCCACTTCCGAACAGGGGTCGGCAGATACGCAGTATTTT.

The chain recombines TRBV27 with TRBJ1-4, with 9 bases aligning to TRBD1. Losses at the gene ends were 2 bases for V and 8 bases for J; bases not matched to a gene: 6. Looked up from germline, CDR1 is MNHEY and CDR2 is SMNVEV (reference sequence). CDR3 length: 15 residues. The CDR3 DNA sequence: TGTGCCAGCAGTTTACGGGACAGGGCGGGGGAAAAACTGTTTTTT. Translation: CASSLRDRAGEKLFF.

V is TRBV10-3 and J is TRBJ2-7, with 8 bases that match TRBD2. The trim removed 4 bases at V and 3 bases at J, leaving 5 bases unmatched. The CDR3 spans 14 residues. Per the germline V gene, CDR1 is ENHRY and CDR2 is SYGVKD. CDR3 region: CAISATGTSYEQYF. The DNA of the CDR3 is TGTGCCATCAGTGCTACCGGGACTAGCTACGAGCAGTACTTC.

The chain recombines TRBV5-6 with TRBJ1-4, with TRBD1 matching 7 bases. Germline-derived CDR1 and CDR2 are SGHDT and YYEEEE. Trimming removed 4 bases from V and 3 bases from J; junction bases left unmatched: 6. This CDR3 region has 15 residues. The CDR3 region has the DNA TGTGCCAGCAGCAGGGAGACAGGGCCTAATGAAAAACTGTTTTTT. It is translated as CASSRETGPNEKLFF.